This T cell receptor beta chain was sequenced for a study of a mutant IDH1 vaccine in newly diagnosed glioma. Data came from immunoSEQ multiplex PCR; TCRdb stores just in-frame clones and leaves some out. The sample includes tens of thousands of clones, 82% of them seen just once. Time point: week 23, last vaccination. In the vaccine, a single dose held 300 ug of the mutant IDH1 20-mer peptide, along with topical imiquimod. In regard to this clone: What it binds is not known.

Germline values: CDR1 MNHEY, CDR2 SVGAGI. Trimming took 8 bases from V and 4 from J; bases not matched to a gene: 6. The CDR3 sequence is 13 residues long. The rearrangement uses TRBV6-5 and TRBJ2-5; 8 nucleotides line up with TRBD1. Sequenced material: PBMCs, taken from a glioma patient whose treatment included an IDH1 peptide vaccine. The receptor comes from a man aged 30-40 years with glioma. CDR3 DNA: TGTGCCAGCGGGGACAGGCCCAGAGAGACCCAGTACTTC. Its translation is CASGDRPRETQYF.